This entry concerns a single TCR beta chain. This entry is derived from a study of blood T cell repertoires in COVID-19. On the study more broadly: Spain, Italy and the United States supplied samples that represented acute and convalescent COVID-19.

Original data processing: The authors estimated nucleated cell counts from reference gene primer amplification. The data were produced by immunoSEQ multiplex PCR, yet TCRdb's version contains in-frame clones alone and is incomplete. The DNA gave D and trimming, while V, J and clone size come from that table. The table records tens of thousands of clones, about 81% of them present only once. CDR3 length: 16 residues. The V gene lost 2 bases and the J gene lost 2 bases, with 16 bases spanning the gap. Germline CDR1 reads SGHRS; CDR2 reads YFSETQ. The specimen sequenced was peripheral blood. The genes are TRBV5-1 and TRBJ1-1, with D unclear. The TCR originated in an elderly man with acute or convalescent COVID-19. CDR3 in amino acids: CASSLVMGRPNTEAFF. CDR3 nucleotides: TGCGCCAGCAGCTTAGTTATGGGCAGACCAAACACTGAAGCTTTCTTT.